Listed below are T cell receptor beta chains from one sample, sequenced in a study of cytomegalovirus exposure and HLA in healthy donors. Libraries were prepared by immunoSEQ multiplex PCR; TCRdb keeps only in-frame clonotypes and omits some of them. The sample lists some 150,000 clones; 80% to 90% were seen once. Material for sequencing was PBMCs. The receptors come from a woman aged 18-29 years in good health and CMV-seropositive. The CDR3 runs from the conserved cysteine through the conserved F or W. The D gene is left open where the match is weak. Size tells how often a clone was seen (once, few, many) or the class of an expanded clone, and some rows leave it out.

cdr3_aa: CASSQVLAGISYEQYF; cdr3_nt: TGCGCCAGCAGCCAAGTTCTAGCGGGGATCTCCTACGAGCAGTACTTC; d_call: TRBD2; clone_size: .; j_call: TRBJ2-7; v_call: TRBV4-1
cdr3_aa: CASSESGGRVARYTF; cdr3_nt: TGTGCCAGCAGTGAGTCCGGTGGGAGGGTGGCACGCTACACCTTC; d_call: .; clone_size: .; j_call: TRBJ1-2; v_call: TRBV6-1
cdr3_aa: CASSPTGGRDGYTF; cdr3_nt: TGTGCCAGCAGCCCAACAGGGGGTAGGGATGGCTACACCTTC; d_call: TRBD1; clone_size: .; j_call: TRBJ1-2; v_call: TRBV5-4
cdr3_aa: CASSYDRDNSPLHF; cdr3_nt: TGTGCCAGCAGCTACGACAGGGATAATTCACCCCTCCACTTT; d_call: TRBD1; clone_size: few; j_call: TRBJ1-6; v_call: TRBV6-5
cdr3_aa: CASSVGTGGSPNSPLHF; cdr3_nt: TGTGCCAGCAGCGTCGGAACAGGGGGCTCCCCTAATTCACCCCTCCACTTT; d_call: TRBD1; clone_size: .; j_call: TRBJ1-6; v_call: TRBV9
cdr3_aa: CASSRLQGGADTQYF; cdr3_nt: TGTGCCAGCAGTCGCCTACAGGGGGGTGCAGATACGCAGTATTTT; d_call: TRBD1; clone_size: .; j_call: TRBJ2-3; v_call: TRBV2
cdr3_aa: CASSFLTGSNSPLHF; cdr3_nt: TGTGCCAGCAGCTTCTTGACAGGGAGTAATTCACCCCTCCACTTT; d_call: TRBD1; clone_size: .; j_call: TRBJ1-6; v_call: TRBV5-4
cdr3_aa: CASSLGHSGTSTDTQYF; cdr3_nt: TGTGCCAGCAGCTTAGGCCATAGCGGGACATCCACAGATACGCAGTATTTT; d_call: TRBD2; clone_size: once; j_call: TRBJ2-3; v_call: TRBV11-2
cdr3_aa: CASSLATGDYGYTF; cdr3_nt: TGCGCCAGCAGCTTGGCCACGGGGGACTATGGCTACACCTTC; d_call: .; clone_size: few; j_call: TRBJ1-2; v_call: TRBV5-1
cdr3_aa: CASSPFAGVHSYEQYF; cdr3_nt: TGTGCCAGCAGCCCCTTTGCGGGGGTCCATTCCTACGAGCAGTACTTC; d_call: TRBD2; clone_size: .; j_call: TRBJ2-7; v_call: TRBV7-9
cdr3_aa: CASSYGGQGYYNEQFF; cdr3_nt: TGTGCCAGCAGTTATGGAGGACAGGGATATTACAATGAGCAGTTCTTC; d_call: TRBD1; clone_size: .; j_call: TRBJ2-1; v_call: TRBV6-5
cdr3_aa: CASSRDRASPLHF; cdr3_nt: TGTGCCAGCTCCCGGGACAGGGCTTCACCCCTCCACTTT; d_call: TRBD1; clone_size: .; j_call: TRBJ1-6; v_call: TRBV6-4
cdr3_aa: CASSLADGGRNTGELFF; cdr3_nt: TGCGCCAGCAGCTTGGCCGATGGCGGGAGGAACACCGGGGAGCTGTTTTTT; d_call: TRBD2; clone_size: .; j_call: TRBJ2-2; v_call: TRBV5-1
cdr3_aa: CATGQSETQYF; cdr3_nt: TGTGCCACCGGACAGTCGGAGACCCAGTACTTC; d_call: .; clone_size: .; j_call: TRBJ2-5; v_call: TRBV6-5
cdr3_aa: CASSSGEEGVGGGYTF; cdr3_nt: TGTGCCAGCAGTAGCGGGGAAGAGGGCGTAGGAGGTGGCTACACCTTC; d_call: .; clone_size: .; j_call: TRBJ1-2; v_call: TRBV28
cdr3_aa: CASSEWGDQPQHF; cdr3_nt: TGCGCCAGCAGTGAGTGGGGGGATCAGCCCCAGCATTTT; d_call: .; clone_size: .; j_call: TRBJ1-5; v_call: TRBV10-1
cdr3_aa: CASSLAGQGAINEKLFF; cdr3_nt: TGCGCCAGCAGCTTGGCTGGACAGGGGGCGATCAATGAAAAACTGTTTTTT; d_call: TRBD1; clone_size: .; j_call: TRBJ1-4; v_call: TRBV5-1
cdr3_aa: CAIARERDTGELFF; cdr3_nt: TGTGCCATCGCCCGGGAGCGGGACACCGGGGAGCTGTTTTTT; d_call: .; clone_size: .; j_call: TRBJ2-2; v_call: TRBV10-3
cdr3_aa: CASRGPGGSTDTQYF; cdr3_nt: TGTGCCAGTAGGGGGCCGGGGGGAAGCACAGATACGCAGTATTTT; d_call: TRBD2; clone_size: .; j_call: TRBJ2-3; v_call: TRBV19
cdr3_aa: CASSLGRDSPLHF; cdr3_nt: TGTGCCAGCAGCTTGGGCAGGGATTCACCCCTCCACTTT; d_call: .; clone_size: .; j_call: TRBJ1-6; v_call: TRBV5-6
cdr3_aa: CASSPPLGAMEQYF; cdr3_nt: TGTGCCAGCAGCCCCCCGTTAGGGGCTATGGAGCAGTACTTC; d_call: .; clone_size: .; j_call: TRBJ2-7; v_call: TRBV4-2
cdr3_aa: CASSIRNTEAFF; cdr3_nt: TGTGCCAGTAGTATCCGGAACACTGAAGCTTTCTTT; d_call: .; clone_size: few; j_call: TRBJ1-1; v_call: TRBV19
cdr3_aa: CASSLESGQPQHF; cdr3_nt: TGTGCCAGCAGCTTAGAATCCGGGCAGCCCCAGCATTTT; d_call: .; clone_size: .; j_call: TRBJ1-5; v_call: TRBV7-9
cdr3_aa: CASSYVWGGANGYTF; cdr3_nt: TGTGCCAGCAGTTACGTCTGGGGAGGGGCGAATGGCTACACCTTC; d_call: .; clone_size: .; j_call: TRBJ1-2; v_call: TRBV6-5
cdr3_aa: CASRYSESSYNEQFF; cdr3_nt: TGTGCCAGCAGATATAGCGAGAGCTCCTACAATGAGCAGTTCTTC; d_call: .; clone_size: .; j_call: TRBJ2-1; v_call: TRBV7-9
cdr3_aa: CASSQDRVVTGYTF; cdr3_nt: TGTGCCAGCAGCCAGGACAGGGTGGTGACTGGCTACACCTTC; d_call: TRBD1; clone_size: .; j_call: TRBJ1-2; v_call: TRBV7-9
cdr3_aa: CASRTGGTDTQYF; cdr3_nt: TGTGCCAGCAGGACAGGGGGCACAGATACGCAGTATTTT; d_call: TRBD1; clone_size: .; j_call: TRBJ2-3; v_call: TRBV28